The 29 T cell receptor beta chains listed next were all sequenced from one sample in a study of patients and donors after allogeneic stem cell transplantation (dated by TCRdb to 2020 to 2021). The protocol used for the library was RT-PCR. Sequenced using a NextSeq 550. Through fastp at Q25 and MiXCR, TCRdb rebuilt clones from the public reads, retaining in-frame beta chains. Identical CDR3 protein sequences are pooled into one entry, listed with their most common genes and DNA. In this sample the table shows hundreds of thousands of distinct CDR3 sequences, 16% of which occur a single time. The ten largest make up 7.2% of the sample. Input material: blood, either unsorted or a sorted T cell fraction (not recorded which). These receptors were taken from a human donor who was either an allogeneic HSCT recipient or a stem cell or donor lymphocyte infusion donor (not recorded which). It is not recorded whose cells these are; they may come from a transplant donor.

V is TRBV4-3 and J is TRBJ2-3; D uncertain. This CDR3 has 15 residues. V was pared by 3 bases and J by 2 bases, with 12 bases between. CDR1 is LGHNA and CDR2 is YSLEER in the germline V gene. As DNA, the CDR3 is TGCGCCAGCAGCCAGGCCCCCCTCGACACAGATACGCAGTATTTT. It translates to CASSQAPLDTDTQYF.

Many counts were recorded for this clonotype. This sequence joins TRBV5-1 and TRBJ2-5; a weak D match, TRBD2 (5 bases). Between the trimmed V and J ends, which lost 4 bases and 2 bases, there was a span of 9 bases. Per the germline V gene, CDR1 is SGHRS and CDR2 is YFSETQ. CDR3 length: 13 amino acids. CDR3 nucleotide sequence: TGCGCCAGCAGCCCCCCGGGGCAAGAGACCCAGTACTTC. It codes for CASSPPGQETQYF.

This clonotype was observed a handful of times. This chain uses TRBV20-1 with TRBJ1-2; D unresolved. Trimming pared 0 bases from V and 4 bases from J, leaving 15 bases between. CDR1 DFQATT and CDR2 SNEGSKA come from the germline V gene (reference sequence). The CDR3 extends over 15 amino acids. CDR3 in DNA: TGCAGTGCTAGAGATCCCCCCTCCGGTACCTATGGCTACACCTTC. Amino acids: CSARDPPSGTYGYTF.

The chain carries TRBV7-2 and TRBJ2-3; TRBD2 aligns across 12 bases. Germline CDR1 SGHTA, CDR2 FQGNSA. The CDR3 spans 19 residues. With 0 bases clipped from V and 0 bases from J, the junction kept 7 bases outside the gene matches. CDR3 in amino acids: CASSLAGLAGGPSTDTQYF. The DNA for the CDR3 is TGTGCCAGCAGCTTAGCGGGGCTAGCGGGGGGGCCGAGCACAGATACGCAGTATTTT.

This clonotype was recorded at least ten times. The chain is built from TRBV12-3 or TRBV12-4 and TRBJ1-4, with a tentative D call TRBD1 (5 bases). The V gene lost 6 bases and the J gene lost 11 bases, with 19 bases spanning the gap. This CDR3 is 14 amino acids long. The CDR3 nucleotides read TGTGCCAGCAGAAAACGGGACGGAGAAAGTAAACTGTTTTTT. Protein: CASRKRDGESKLFF.

This chain joins TRBV2 and TRBJ2-7, with 7 nucleotides matching TRBD1. This CDR3 spans 15 amino acids. V trimming: 3 bases; J trimming: 2 bases; junction bases outside the gene matches: 7. The germline V gene has CDR1 SNHLY and CDR2 FYNNEI. The CDR3 is CASSDRQGQTYEQYF. Written as DNA, the CDR3 is TGTGCCAGCAGTGATAGACAGGGCCAAACCTACGAGCAGTACTTC.

This rearrangement joins TRBV24-1 to TRBJ2-3, with 9 bases that match TRBD1. Trimming cost V 4 bases and J 1 base; bases outside gene matches: 2. Germline V gene sequence: CDR1 KGHDR, CDR2 SFDVKD. The CDR3 runs to 15 residues. CDR3 bases: TGTGCCACCAGTGAAGGGGACAGGGGCACAGATACGCAGTATTTT. Translated: CATSEGDRGTDTQYF.

This clonotype was observed a few times. CDR3 amino acids: CASPETQYF. The DNA for the CDR3 is TGCGCCAGCCCGGAGACCCAGTACTTC. The rearrangement links TRBV4-3 to TRBJ2-5; D gene uncertain. Germline CDR1 and CDR2: LGHNA and YSLEER. CDR3 length: 9 residues. Trimming cost V 8 bases and J 5 bases, with 3 bases left between them.

V gene TRBV11-2 combines with J gene TRBJ2-2; D perhaps matches TRBD2 (7 bases). Germline lookup yields CDR1 SGHAT and CDR2 FQNNGV. V was trimmed by 6 bases and J by 1 base, leaving 15 bases between them. The CDR3 loop spans 16 amino acids. CDR3 loop: CASRPRGGKNTGELFF. The CDR3 DNA follows: TGTGCCAGCAGACCGAGGGGGGGGAAGAACACCGGGGAGCTGTTTTTT.

This clonotype was observed at least ten times. V and J are TRBV10-3 and TRBJ2-1, with 10 bases identical to TRBD2. Germline CDR1 ENHRY, CDR2 SYGVKD. J gave up 7 bases and V 7 bases, and 10 bases lay outside the gene matches. The CDR3 contains 15 residues. The CDR3 DNA is TGTGCCATCAAGGGTCTAGCGGGGGCCGCGAATGAGCAGTTCTTC. Protein: CAIKGLAGAANEQFF.

The J gene is TRBJ1-1, the V gene TRBV4-1; the D is unclear. This CDR3 is 13 amino acids long. V was pared by 11 bases and J by 0 bases, with 13 bases between. Germline lookup yields CDR1 MGHRA and CDR2 YSYEKL. CDR3 nucleotides: TGCGCCGGTGGGAACCTTTTGAACACTGAAGCTTTCTTT. This translates into CAGGNLLNTEAFF.

This clonotype turned up a few times. The CDR3 DNA follows: TGTGCCAGCAGCTTAGTAGAACTAGCGGGAATCTACGAGCAGTACTTC. It translates to CASSLVELAGIYEQYF. The V and J genes are TRBV11-2 and TRBJ2-7, with TRBD2 identical over 10 bases. The CDR3 has 16 amino acids. Per germline, CDR1 SGHAT and CDR2 FQNNGV. With V trimmed by 1 base and J by 3 bases, 6 bases remained unmatched.

This clonotype showed up just a few times. The chain has TRBV10-3 and TRBJ2-7; D may be TRBD1 or TRBD2 (5 bases each). Germline-derived CDR1 and CDR2 are ENHRY and SYGVKD. The CDR3 loop spans 15 amino acids. Trimming left V 5 bases short and J 1 base short, with 15 bases between. The CDR3 region has the DNA TGTGCCATCAGTTACCCCAGGGAGAGGTCCTACGAGCAGTACTTC. It specifies CAISYPRERSYEQYF.

This clonotype was observed a few times. The gene calls are TRBV12-3 or TRBV12-4 and TRBJ1-5; no clear D. CDR3 length: 12 residues. The germline V and J ends were trimmed by 2 bases and 5 bases, with 4 bases remaining between them. DNA of the CDR3: TGTGCCAGCAGTTTACTCCATCAGCCCCAGCATTTT. Translated, it gives CASSLLHQPQHF.

DNA for the CDR3: TGTGCCAGCAGACGAAACCCGGGACAGGGAGAAGCTTTCTTT. It yields the protein CASRRNPGQGEAFF. The chain recombines TRBV9 with TRBJ1-1; 9 nucleotides match TRBD1. The CDR3 extends over 14 amino acids. Germline CDR1 is SGDLS and CDR2 is YYNGEE. V was pared by 5 bases and J by 8 bases, with 10 bases of the junction left unmatched.

This chain links TRBV12-3 or TRBV12-4 with TRBJ2-7, with D unresolved. Trimming pared 2 bases from V and 7 bases from J, leaving 6 bases between. The CDR3 totals 11 residues. CDR3 residues: CASSLNGEQYF. CDR3 sequence (DNA): TGTGCCAGCAGTTTAAATGGAGAGCAGTACTTC.

The sample holds a few counts of this clonotype. The gene calls are TRBV15 and TRBJ2-1, with a possible D match to TRBD2 (6 bases). The CDR3 is 17 amino acids. From germline, CDR1 is LNHNV and CDR2 YYDKDF (reference sequence). Trimming pared 4 bases from V and 1 base from J, leaving 17 bases between. CDR3 protein: CATSMGLDQTSYNEQFF. The CDR3 DNA follows: TGTGCCACCAGCATGGGACTCGACCAAACTTCCTACAATGAGCAGTTCTTC. The variable domain in full, with the rest retrieved from reference TRBV15 and TRBJ2-1, is DAMVIQNPRYQVTQFGKPVTLSCSQTLNHNVMYWYQQKSSQAPKLLFHYYDKDFNNEADTPDNFQSRRPNTSFCFLDIRSPGLGDTAMYLCATSMGLDQTSYNEQFFGPGTRLTVL.

This sequence joins TRBV29-1 and TRBJ2-3, with TRBD1 matching 9 bases. The CDR3 has 13 residues. Germline values: CDR1 SQVTM, CDR2 ANQGSEA. J lost 4 bases, V lost 4 bases, and 3 bases had no gene match. CDR3 coding DNA: TGCAGCGTTGTACAGGGGGCTCCAGATACGCAGTATTTT. As protein: CSVVQGAPDTQYF.

The sample holds many counts of this clonotype. The rearrangement uses TRBV4-3 and TRBJ2-3; D unresolved. Germline CDR1 reads LGHNA; CDR2 reads YSLEER. The CDR3 contains 13 residues. V was shortened by 0 bases and J by 2 bases, with 3 bases between the two germline ends. This chain's CDR3 is CASSQDNTDTQYF. CDR3 in DNA: TGCGCCAGCAGCCAAGACAACACAGATACGCAGTATTTT.

This clonotype occurred a few times. This chain links TRBV19 with TRBJ2-1, with a tentative D call TRBD1 (6 bases). The CDR3 contains 17 residues. Per the germline V gene, CDR1 is LNHDA and CDR2 is SQIVND (reference sequence). Trimming removed 4 bases at V and 0 bases at J, with 16 bases between. CDR3 coding DNA: TGTGCCAGTAGTACGCGCGCAGGGGTGAGCTCCTACAATGAGCAGTTCTTC. Translation gives CASSTRAGVSSYNEQFF.

The chain employs TRBV5-1 and TRBJ2-7; 9 bases match TRBD2. Losses at the gene ends were 0 bases for V and 2 bases for J; bases not matched to a gene: 6. Germline lookup yields CDR1 SGHRS and CDR2 YFSETQ. The CDR3 is made up of 16 amino acids. CDR3 sequence: CASSLAPTSGPYEQYF. The CDR3 coding sequence is TGCGCCAGCAGCTTGGCCCCGACTAGCGGCCCCTACGAGCAGTACTTC.

The chain joins TRBV11-1 to TRBJ1-1; D unclear. V was cut by 5 bases and J by 3 bases, with 25 bases left in between. The CDR3 covers 18 residues. In germline, CDR1 is SGHAT, CDR2 FQDESV (reference sequence). CDR3 region: CASSPRGKTLSGHTEAFF. In nucleotides, the CDR3 is TGTGCCAGCAGCCCCCGAGGGAAAACGTTATCGGGTCACACTGAAGCTTTCTTT.

Only a few counts were recorded for this clonotype. The rearrangement joins TRBV6-1 to TRBJ2-1; TRBD1 aligns across 9 bases. The CDR3 contains 19 residues. CDR1 is MNHNS and CDR2 is SASEGT in the germline V gene. The ends lost 6 bases at V and 2 bases at J; junction bases unmatched: 17. This CDR3 is CASSAPRMGQGIPYNEQFF. CDR3 nucleotide sequence: TGTGCCAGCAGCGCCCCACGCATGGGACAGGGTATACCCTACAATGAGCAGTTCTTC.

The sample holds a few counts of this clonotype. DNA for the CDR3: TGCAGTGCTAGATCCTCGGGACTAGGCTCCTACAATGAGCAGTTCTTC. Protein: CSARSSGLGSYNEQFF. V usage is TRBV20-1 and J usage is TRBJ2-1, with 8 bases matching TRBD2. The junction had 6 bases not matched to a gene; V was cut back by 2 bases and J by 0 bases. Germline V gene data show CDR1 as DFQATT and CDR2 as SNEGSKA (reference sequence). This CDR3 contains 16 residues.

This clonotype was counted between two and nine times. This may come from a read error, since a much larger clone is one base off. The rearrangement uses TRBV12-3 or TRBV12-4 and TRBJ2-3; D is undetermined. The CDR3 consists of 13 residues. In DNA, the CDR3 is TGTGTCAGCAGTTTGGAGAGCACAGATACGCAGTATTTT. This encodes CVSSLESTDTQYF.

The chain carries TRBV24-1 and TRBJ1-2; 11 bases map to TRBD1. This CDR3 is 15 amino acids long. Germline V gene sequence: CDR1 KGHDR, CDR2 SFDVKD. J gave up 4 bases and V 4 bases, and 4 bases lay outside the gene matches. This CDR3 is CATSDRDRGTYGYTF. The CDR3 bases are TGTGCCACCAGTGACCGGGACAGGGGGACCTATGGCTACACCTTC.

V gene TRBV7-6 combines with J gene TRBJ2-1, with 10 nucleotides matching TRBD2. The V gene's germline CDR1 is SGHVS and CDR2 FNYEAQ. V gave up 5 bases and J gave up 0 bases; unmatched junction bases: 10. The CDR3 totals 18 residues. CDR3 DNA: TGTGCCAGCAGCCCCGGGACGAGCGGGAGGGCCTCCTACAATGAGCAGTTCTTC. It translates to CASSPGTSGRASYNEQFF.

The V gene is TRBV5-1, the J gene TRBJ1-6; 7 bases line up with TRBD1. This CDR3 is built from 14 residues. Germline-derived CDR1 and CDR2 are SGHRS and YFSETQ. Losses at the gene ends were 0 bases for V and 9 bases for J; bases not matched to a gene: 3. The CDR3 protein is CASSLDRGGSPLHF. CDR3 DNA: TGCGCCAGCAGCTTGGACAGGGGAGGTTCACCCCTCCACTTT. Using reference TRBV5-1 and TRBJ1-6 for the parts outside the CDR3, the full variable domain is KAGVTQTPRYLIKTRGQQVTLSCSPISGHRSVSWYQQTPGQGLQFLFEYFSETQRNKGNFPGRFSGRQFSNSRSEMNVSTLELGDSALYLCASSLDRGGSPLHFGNGTRLTVT.

There are a few counts of this clonotype. The rearrangement joins TRBV12-3 or TRBV12-4 to TRBJ1-6, with 8 bases that match TRBD1. This CDR3 is built from 15 residues. V shed 2 bases and J 4 bases; nucleotides not matched to a gene: 1. The CDR3 is CASSLRTGYNSPLHF. The CDR3, as DNA: TGTGCCAGCAGTTTAAGGACAGGGTATAATTCACCCCTCCACTTT.